The clone carrying this T cell receptor beta chain has at least ten counts. Its antigen is currently unknown. The data originate from a study of CD8 T cells in ankylosing spondylitis. Study-level results: Fewer than ten highly homologous variants made up a TCR beta motif that seemed to typify ankylosing spondylitis blood. Reactive arthritis synovial fluid and blood previously showed some of these motif variants.

The V gene's germline CDR1 is SGHTA and CDR2 FQGTGA. Trimming stripped 5 bases from V and 6 bases from J, with 16 bases between. The CDR3 has 15 amino acids. As the method for making TCR beta libraries, quantitative 5'-RACE with molecular barcodes was used. TCRdb analysed the 5' RACE reads with MiXCR anew, one entry per CDR3 protein. The table includes around 490,000 distinct CDR3 sequences, about 5.7% detected once. The J gene is TRBJ2-2, the V gene TRBV7-3, with D unclear. The receptor's source is a male donor with ankylosing spondylitis. The specimen sequenced was blood, either unsorted or a sorted T cell fraction (not recorded which). The CDR3 DNA reads as TGTGCCAGCAGCCCCCAAGGTGGTCTAGCCGGGGAGCTGTTTTTT. Translated: CASSPQGGLAGELFF. Filled out from reference TRBV7-3 and TRBJ2-2, the complete variable domain reads GAGVSQTPSNKVTEKGKYVELRCDPISGHTALYWYRQSLGQGPEFLIYFQGTGAADDSGLPNDRFFAVRPEGSVSTLKIQRTERGDSAVYLCASSPQGGLAGELFFGEGSRLTVL.